This record covers a single T cell receptor beta chain. Which antigen it targets is not known. Per-base qualities were not stored, and no clone one base away is much larger. Library generation was performed with 5' RACE. Reads for this sample came from an Illumina HiSeq 2500. The second PCR ran for roughly 7 to 11 cycles and used a J-beta primer mix along with a sample-barcoded 5' primer. Each TCR beta cDNA molecule received a unique molecular identifier from a template-switch 5' adaptor carrying 12 random nucleotides. At least 2.5 million CDR3-containing paired-end reads were obtained from each sample. First-strand cDNA was synthesized from all RNA with the Mint cDNA synthesis kit, primed by a TRBC-specific oligonucleotide. Following uracil-DNA glycosylase treatment, all cDNA underwent a first 18-cycle PCR with the universal primers M1SS and BC2_uni_R. The published analysis was carried out like this. For normalization, 1 million high-quality reads, each with a distinct molecular identifier, were randomly selected from each sample. Instead of being binned into consensus sequences, reads with shared molecular identifiers were discarded. CDR3 identification, clonotype clustering and error correction used MiTCR with a Q25 quality threshold and the strictest error-elimination algorithm. Lower-bound total TCR beta diversity was estimated with a nonparametric unseen species model using Euler transformation. TCRdb reanalyzed the raw reads on its own, using fastp at Q25 for trimming and MiXCR for clone calling, and kept in-frame beta chains. CDR3 protein duplicates are merged, each entry listing the most common genes and DNA. The V and J calls and clone size are TCRdb's, not the authors'. Across this sample there are hundreds of thousands of distinct CDR3 sequences, with under 65% seen only once. 35% to 40% of the sample is held by the ten biggest clonotypes.

Donors were a few dozen systemically healthy Caucasian individuals from Russia aged roughly 6 to 90 years. Each donor gave approximately 10 milliliters of peripheral blood, collected into EDTA-treated Vacutainer tubes. Ficoll-Paque density-gradient centrifugation was used to isolate PBMCs, with at least 6 million per sample. Trizol reagent was used to extract total RNA from PBMCs, with at least 5.5 micrograms per sample. For every donor, an aliquot of PBMCs went through flow cytometry to measure the percentages of naive CD45RAhigh/CD27high T cells. This record belongs to a study of blood T cells in healthy people across ages (dated by TCRdb to the mid-2010s). With regard to the full study: Template switching captured roughly one uniquely barcoded TCR beta cDNA molecule per two T cells in model experiments. For two donors (one aged 18 to 29 and one aged 80 or older), the study analyzed two additional independent replicas of 1 million unique cDNA reads from the same blood draw. To avoid experimental bias, donors of different ages were distributed randomly across sequencing lanes. Donors were grouped into four age groups: young (average approximately 16 years), middle-aged (roughly 38), aged (around 56) and long-lived (over 80). Age-related changes in TCR beta repertoire diversity were measured in the study by deep sequencing normalized with unique cDNA molecular identifiers.

The paper as a whole reports these results and caveats: Compared with the aged group, more naive CD4+ T cells, fewer expanded clones and increased TCR diversity were shown by the long-lived group, suggesting age selection. There was a strong correlation between observed TCR beta diversity and the percentage of naive T cells measured by flow cytometry. Estimates of total diversity from one million sequenced T cells were regarded as lower bounds and underestimates. Conclusive comparison of naive and antigen-experienced compartments was prevented by the profiling of bulk unsorted PBMCs. Donor CMV infection status was unknown, potentially confounding age-related changes in expanded clonotypes. As age increased, observed TCR beta diversity per million T cells dropped in a roughly linear way, and a significant reduction was already evident by age about 40.

Taken from the germline V gene, the CDR1 and CDR2 loops are SGHRS and YFSETQ. The CDR3 starts with the cysteine, ends with the phenylalanine, and has 15 residues. The read is trimmed to its CDR3 DNA, 45 bases read in frame from base 1. V sheds 6 bases and J sheds 1 base, leaving 16 bases between their ends. The sequence derives from a man aged 55 to 70 in good health. The rearranged segments are TRBV5-1 and TRBJ1-1; a confident D gene designation cannot be given. Sequencing input: blood. The DNA reads TGCGCCAGCACCGACCGAGAAGGTGGGAACACTGAAGCTTTCTTT. Translated, it gives CASTDREGGNTEAFF.